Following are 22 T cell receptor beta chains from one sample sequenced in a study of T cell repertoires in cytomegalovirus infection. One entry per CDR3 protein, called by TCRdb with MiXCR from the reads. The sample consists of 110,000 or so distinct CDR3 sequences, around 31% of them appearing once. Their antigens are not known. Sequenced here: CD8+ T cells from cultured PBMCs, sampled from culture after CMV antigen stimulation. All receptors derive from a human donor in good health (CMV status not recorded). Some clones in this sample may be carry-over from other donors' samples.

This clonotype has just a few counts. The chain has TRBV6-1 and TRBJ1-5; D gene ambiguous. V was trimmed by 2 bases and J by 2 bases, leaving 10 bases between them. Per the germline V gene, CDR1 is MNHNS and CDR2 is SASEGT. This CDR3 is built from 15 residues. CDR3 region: CASSELGSGNQPQHF. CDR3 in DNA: TGTGCCAGCAGTGAATTGGGGTCGGGCAATCAGCCCCAGCATTTT.

This chain's CDR3 is CASSPRPGPMTTGELFF. In nucleotides, the CDR3 is TGTGCCAGCAGCCCAAGGCCGGGGCCTATGACCACCGGGGAGCTGTTTTTT. J is TRBJ2-2 and V is TRBV7-3; the D gene could be TRBD1 or TRBD2 (5 bases each). Germline lookup yields CDR1 SGHTA and CDR2 FQGTGA. Trimming removed 5 bases from V and 4 bases from J, with 20 bases in between. This CDR3 is built from 17 residues.

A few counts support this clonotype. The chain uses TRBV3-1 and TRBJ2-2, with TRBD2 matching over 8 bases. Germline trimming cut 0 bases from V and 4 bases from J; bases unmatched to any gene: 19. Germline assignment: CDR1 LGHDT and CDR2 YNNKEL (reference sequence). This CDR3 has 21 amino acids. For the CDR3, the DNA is TGTGCCAGCAGCCAAGACGACGGGACTAGACAGAGATCTGAGGGCACCGGGGAGCTGTTTTTT. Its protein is CASSQDDGTRQRSEGTGELFF.

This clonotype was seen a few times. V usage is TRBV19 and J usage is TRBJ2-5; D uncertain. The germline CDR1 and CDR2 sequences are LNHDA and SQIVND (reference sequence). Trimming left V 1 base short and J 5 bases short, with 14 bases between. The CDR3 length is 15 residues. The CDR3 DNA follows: TGTGCCAGTAGTATAGTGAGACGCACAATGGAGACCCAGTACTTC. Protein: CASSIVRRTMETQYF.

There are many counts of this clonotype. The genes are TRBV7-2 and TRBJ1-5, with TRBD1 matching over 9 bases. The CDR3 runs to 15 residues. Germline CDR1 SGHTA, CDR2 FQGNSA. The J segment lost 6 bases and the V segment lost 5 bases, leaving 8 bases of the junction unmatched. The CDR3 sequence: CASSPVGQGSQPQHF. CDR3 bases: TGTGCCAGCAGCCCGGTAGGACAGGGGAGTCAGCCCCAGCATTTT.

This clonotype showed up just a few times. The CDR3 loop is CASSSSGTGGAGEKLFF. Written as DNA, the CDR3 is TGTGCCAGCAGCTCCTCCGGGACAGGGGGCGCGGGTGAAAAACTGTTTTTT. This chain uses TRBV7-3 with TRBJ1-4; 12 bases are a match to TRBD1. The CDR3 totals 17 residues. V shed 4 bases and J 7 bases; nucleotides not matched to a gene: 10. Germline CDR1 and CDR2: SGHTA and FQGTGA.

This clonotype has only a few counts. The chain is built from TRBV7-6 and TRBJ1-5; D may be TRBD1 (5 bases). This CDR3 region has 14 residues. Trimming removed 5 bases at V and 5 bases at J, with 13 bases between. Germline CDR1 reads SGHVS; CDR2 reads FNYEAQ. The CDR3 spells CASSPGRDYQPQHF. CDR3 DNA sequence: TGTGCCAGCAGCCCGGGACGGGACTATCAGCCCCAGCATTTT.

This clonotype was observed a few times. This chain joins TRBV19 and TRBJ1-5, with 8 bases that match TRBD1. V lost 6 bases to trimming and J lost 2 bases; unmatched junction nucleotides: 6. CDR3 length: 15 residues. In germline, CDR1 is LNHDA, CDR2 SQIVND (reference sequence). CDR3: CASRTGESGNQPQHF. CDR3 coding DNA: TGTGCCAGTAGGACAGGGGAGTCGGGCAATCAGCCCCAGCATTTT.

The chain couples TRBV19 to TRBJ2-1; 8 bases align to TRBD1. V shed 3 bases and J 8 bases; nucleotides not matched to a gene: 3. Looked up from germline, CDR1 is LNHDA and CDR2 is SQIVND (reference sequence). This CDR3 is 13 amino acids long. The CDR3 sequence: CASSMDREDEQFF. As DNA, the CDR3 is TGTGCCAGTAGTATGGACAGGGAAGATGAGCAGTTCTTC.

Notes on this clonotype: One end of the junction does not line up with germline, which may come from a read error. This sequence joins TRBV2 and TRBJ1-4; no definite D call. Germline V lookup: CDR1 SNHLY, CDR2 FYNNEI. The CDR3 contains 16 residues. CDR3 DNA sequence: TGTGCCAGCAGTGATAGTTCGGGAGTAACTAATGATAAACTGTTTTTT. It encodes CASSDSSGVTNDKLFF.

CDR3 residues: CATSRPRLGDTQYF. DNA for the CDR3: TGTGCCACCAGCAGACCCCGGCTGGGGGATACGCAGTATTTT. This sequence joins TRBV15 and TRBJ2-3, with D unresolved. Trimming cost V 2 bases and J 6 bases, with 12 bases left between them. The CDR3 spans 14 residues. CDR1 and CDR2 from the germline V gene are LNHNV and YYDKDF (reference sequence). Full variable domain (missing parts from reference TRBV15 and TRBJ2-3): DAMVIQNPRYQVTQFGKPVTLSCSQTLNHNVMYWYQQKSSQAPKLLFHYYDKDFNNEADTPDNFQSRRPNTSFCFLDIRSPGLGDTAMYLCATSRPRLGDTQYFGPGTRLTVL.

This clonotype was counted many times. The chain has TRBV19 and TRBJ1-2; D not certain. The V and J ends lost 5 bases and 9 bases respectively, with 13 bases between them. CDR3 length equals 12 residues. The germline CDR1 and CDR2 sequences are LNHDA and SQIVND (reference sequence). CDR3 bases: TGTGCCAGTAGTTTCGGATCCGAGCGCTACACCTTC. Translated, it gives CASSFGSERYTF.

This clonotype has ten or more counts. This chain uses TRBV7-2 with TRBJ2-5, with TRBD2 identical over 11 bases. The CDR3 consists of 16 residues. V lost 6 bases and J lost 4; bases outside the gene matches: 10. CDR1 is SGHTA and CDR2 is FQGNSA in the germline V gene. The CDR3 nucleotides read TGTGCCAGCAGAAAGACTAGCGGGGCTCGGGGAGAGACCCAGTACTTC. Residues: CASRKTSGARGETQYF.

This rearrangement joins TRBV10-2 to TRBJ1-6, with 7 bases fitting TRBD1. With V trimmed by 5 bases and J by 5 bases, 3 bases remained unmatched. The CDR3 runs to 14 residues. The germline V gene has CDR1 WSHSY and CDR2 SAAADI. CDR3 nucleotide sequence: TGCGCCAGCAGTAATGGACAGGATAATTCACCCCTCCACTTT. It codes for CASSNGQDNSPLHF.

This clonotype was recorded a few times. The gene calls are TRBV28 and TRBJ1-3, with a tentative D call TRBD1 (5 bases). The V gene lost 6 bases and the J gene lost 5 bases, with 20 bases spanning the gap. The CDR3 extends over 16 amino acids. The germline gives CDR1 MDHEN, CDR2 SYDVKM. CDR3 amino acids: CASSNALGQGRNTIYF. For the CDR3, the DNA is TGTGCCAGCAGCAACGCCCTGGGGCAGGGAAGAAACACCATATATTTT.

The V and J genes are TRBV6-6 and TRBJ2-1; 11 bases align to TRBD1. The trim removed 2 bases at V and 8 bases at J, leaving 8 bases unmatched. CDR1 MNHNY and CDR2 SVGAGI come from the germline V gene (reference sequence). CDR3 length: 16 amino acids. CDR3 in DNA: TGTGCCAGCAGTTACCAGGGACAGGGGGTACGCTATGAGCAGTTCTTC. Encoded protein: CASSYQGQGVRYEQFF.

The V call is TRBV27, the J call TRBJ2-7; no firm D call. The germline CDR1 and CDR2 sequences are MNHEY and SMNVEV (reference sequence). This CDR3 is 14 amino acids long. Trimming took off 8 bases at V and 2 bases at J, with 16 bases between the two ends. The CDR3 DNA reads TGTGCCAGCCGGCCCCCCTCAGGCGCCTACGAGCAGTACTTC. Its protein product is CASRPPSGAYEQYF.

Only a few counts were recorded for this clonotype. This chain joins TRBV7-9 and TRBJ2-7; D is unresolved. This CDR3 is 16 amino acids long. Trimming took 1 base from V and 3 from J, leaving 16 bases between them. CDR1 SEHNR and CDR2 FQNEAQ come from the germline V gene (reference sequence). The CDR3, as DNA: TGTGCCAGCAGCTTAGTGCGTGGGGTTGGGAACTACGAGCAGTACTTC. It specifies CASSLVRGVGNYEQYF.

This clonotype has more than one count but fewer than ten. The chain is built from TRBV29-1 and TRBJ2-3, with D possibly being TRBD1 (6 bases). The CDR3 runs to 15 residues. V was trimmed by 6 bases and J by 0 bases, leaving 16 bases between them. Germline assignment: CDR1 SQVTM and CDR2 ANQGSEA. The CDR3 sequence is CSVHPPGHSTDTQYF. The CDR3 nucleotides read TGCAGCGTCCATCCACCGGGACATAGCACAGATACGCAGTATTTT.

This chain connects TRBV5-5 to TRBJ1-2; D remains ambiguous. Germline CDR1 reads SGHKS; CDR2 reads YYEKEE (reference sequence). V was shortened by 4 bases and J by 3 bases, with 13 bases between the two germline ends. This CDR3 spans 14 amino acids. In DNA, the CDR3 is TGTGCCAGCAGCGGGATCCTGGGTGACTATGGCTACACCTTC. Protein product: CASSGILGDYGYTF. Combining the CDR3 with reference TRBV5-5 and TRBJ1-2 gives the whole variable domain DAGVTQSPTHLIKTRGQQVTLRCSPISGHKSVSWYQQVLGQGPQFIFQYYEKEERGRGNFPDRFSARQFPNYSSELNVNALLLGDSALYLCASSGILGDYGYTFGSGTRLTVV.

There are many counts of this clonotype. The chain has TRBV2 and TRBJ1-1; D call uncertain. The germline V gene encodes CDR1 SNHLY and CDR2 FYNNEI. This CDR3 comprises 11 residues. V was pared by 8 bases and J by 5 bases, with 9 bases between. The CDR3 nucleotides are TGTGCCAGCGGAGAGGGTACTGAAGCTTTCTTT. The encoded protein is CASGEGTEAFF.

This CDR3 reads CASSLGTSGYNEQFF. DNA of the CDR3: TGTGCCAGTAGTCTGGGGACTAGCGGCTACAATGAGCAGTTCTTC. This chain connects TRBV19 to TRBJ2-1, with 11 bases matching TRBD2. J lost 3 bases, V lost 5 bases, and 3 bases had no gene match. Germline CDR1 is LNHDA and CDR2 is SQIVND (reference sequence). This CDR3 comprises 15 residues.